This T cell receptor beta chain was recovered during a study of CD8+ T cells in alopecia areata. Reverse transcribed after extraction, RNA yielded cDNA as the sequencing template. Using immunoSEQ multiplex PCR, the repertoire was profiled, and TCRdb retains in-frame clones only, with some absent. The profile shows 150,000 to 200,000 clones, roughly 70% of them singletons. Indicated treatment: oral pan-JAK inhibitor, 5-10 mg twice daily. Specimens obtained from alopecia areata patients comprised lesional scalp punch biopsies and peripheral blood. This sequence was found in a human donor with alopecia areata. Sequenced material: CD4+ T cells sorted from blood, taken between weeks 49 and 50, from a patient treated with tofacitinib.

The DNA for the CDR3 is TGCAGCGTTGAGGGCCTAGCGGGGGCAGATACGCAGTATTTT. Amino acids: CSVEGLAGADTQYF. This sequence joins TRBV29-1 and TRBJ2-3, with 10 bases fitting TRBD2. The ends lost 3 bases at V and 4 bases at J; junction bases unmatched: 4. The CDR3 sequence is 14 residues long. CDR1 is SQVTM and CDR2 is ANQGSEA in the germline V gene.